This TCR beta chain emerged from a study of blood T cell repertoires in COVID-19 (dated by TCRdb to 2019 to 2021). Regarding the study in general: Samples from collaborators originated in the United States, Italy and Spain and spanned both the acute and convalescent phases of COVID-19. The prospective study material was composed of cDNA or gDNA derived from T cells, B-cell-depleted T cells, or PBMCs. Subjects who had been exposed to COVID-19, were actively infected with it, or had recovered from it provided the deeply sampled blood TCRbeta repertoires that made up the dataset. The repertoires were released in a freely available public database meant as a resource for research on the immune response to SARS-CoV-2. The samples were drawn from two sources: the first 160 participants of the ongoing ImmuneRACE study, and 1,200 or so subjects contributed by 6 global collaborators. The sample metadata nearly always contained a de-identified subject ID, COVID-19 status, age in years and sex. Where available, HLA class I and class II types were taken from metadata supplied by the sample provider and were not determined by assay-based typing. Here is what the overall study found, with its caveats: The amount of clinical and demographic metadata varied by source and participant and was provided uncurated.

With respect to this clone: Its antigen has not been determined. Qualities for individual bases were not recorded, and no much larger clone is one base off.

The immunoSEQ Assay, a bias-controlled multiplex PCR, was used to amplify TCRbeta CDR3 regions from genomic DNA. On the authors' methods: The number of nucleated cells in each sample was estimated from the amplification of reference gene primers within the assay. To quantify the absolute abundance of each unique TCRbeta CDR3 rearrangement, sequence reads were collapsed and filtered. For each sample, productive Simpson clonality was calculated as the square root of Simpson's diversity index across productive rearrangements. Not all clones reach the TCRdb copy of this immuneACCESS table, which keeps in-frame sequences only. Checked studies attribute under half of the gap to unresolved V genes and leave the rest unexplained. The DNA gave D and trimming, while V, J and clone size come from that table. The sample yields over 75,000 clones; approximately 83% were counted once. 30% to 35% of the sample comes from the top ten.

Whole blood was collected in K2EDTA tubes by collaborating institutions according to the institutions' own protocols. For TCRbeta analysis, collaborators shipped samples in one of three forms: frozen whole blood, isolated PBMCs, or DNA extracted from either of those sample types. The origin of this receptor is a woman older than 75 with active or convalescent COVID-19. What was sequenced was peripheral blood.

The CDR3 amino acid sequence is: CASSVGQGNTEAFF. Read as DNA, the sequence is TGTGCCAGCAGCGTGGGACAGGGAAACACTGAAGCTTTCTTT. The sequence is built from TRBV7-9 and TRBJ1-1; 9 middle bases align to TRBD1. After removal of 5 bases from V and 2 bases from J, the junction retains 3 bases not matched to a gene. The germline V gene (reference sequence) supplies CDR1 SEHNR and CDR2 FQNEAQ. The CDR3, cysteine through phenylalanine, is 14 amino acids long. The entry retains the CDR3 DNA only, 42 bases that are in frame from base 1.